These 13 T cell receptor beta chains came from one sample sequenced in a study of OX40 agonist ivuxolimab in advanced cancers. TCRdb's copy holds only in-frame clones and misses some; the assay was immunoSEQ multiplex PCR. The data show about 84,000 clones, roughly 89% seen once. The specimen comprised CD4+ or CD8+ T cells sorted from blood, sampled in a trial of the OX40 agonist ivuxolimab. The receptors here all came from an adult with an advanced solid tumor such as melanoma, head and neck, liver or kidney cancer.

In this sample, this clone turned up once. The rearrangement joins TRBV10-3 to TRBJ1-2, with a tentative D call TRBD1 (5 bases). The germline V and J ends were trimmed by 2 bases and 8 bases, with 15 bases remaining between them. This CDR3 region has 14 residues. Germline V lookup: CDR1 ENHRY, CDR2 SYGVKD. The CDR3 bases are TGTGCCATCAGTGAGAGGTGGGGCCCGGGGGGCTACACCTTC. Translated, it gives CAISERWGPGGYTF.

The V call is TRBV7-3, the J call TRBJ1-2; a possible D gene is TRBD1 (6 bases). The CDR3 runs 13 residues. The germline V gene has CDR1 SGHTA and CDR2 FQGTGA. The ends were cut back, 2 bases at V and 8 bases at J, with 12 bases in the middle. The CDR3 loop reads CASSLVQGSGYTF. CDR3 DNA sequence: TGTGCCAGCAGCTTAGTACAGGGCTCAGGCTACACCTTC. Full variable domain (rest looked up from reference TRBV7-3 and TRBJ1-2): GAGVSQTPSNKVTEKGKYVELRCDPISGHTALYWYRQSLGQGPEFLIYFQGTGAADDSGLPNDRFFAVRPEGSVSTLKIQRTERGDSAVYLCASSLVQGSGYTFGSGTRLTVV.

The gene calls are TRBV4-2 and TRBJ1-4; TRBD1 aligns across 9 bases. Germline CDR1 and CDR2: LGHNA and YNFKEQ. Trimming removed 6 bases from V and 4 bases from J; junction bases left unmatched: 3. The CDR3 has 14 residues. The CDR3 loop is CASRRGQGNEKLFF. The CDR3 DNA follows: TGTGCCAGCAGACGGGGACAGGGTAATGAAAAACTGTTTTTT.

The chain recombines TRBV23-1 with TRBJ2-7; possibly TRBD2 for D (6 bases). TRBV23-1 qualifies as an ORF whose function is uncertain. This CDR3 has 16 amino acids. V lost 0 bases, J lost 5 bases, and 17 bases lay in between. CDR3 amino acids: CASSQSSGEAIDEQYV. The DNA for the CDR3 is TGCGCCAGCAGTCAATCATCGGGAGAGGCTATAGACGAGCAGTACGTC.

DNA for the CDR3: TGTGCCAGCAGCTTTATAACCGGGAACAAAGAGACCCAGTACTTC. Encoded protein: CASSFITGNKETQYF. V gene TRBV7-9 combines with J gene TRBJ2-5; a possible D gene is TRBD2 (5 bases). Germline lookup yields CDR1 SEHNR and CDR2 FQNEAQ (reference sequence). V was pared by 3 bases and J by 3 bases, with 14 bases between. This CDR3 contains 15 residues.

The chain links TRBV11-2 to TRBJ2-1; D not certain. The CDR3 consists of 14 residues. V lost 1 base, J lost 6 bases, and 10 bases lay in between. From germline, CDR1 is SGHAT and CDR2 FQNNGV. The CDR3 here is CASSLAPVTNEQFF. As DNA, the CDR3 is TGTGCCAGCAGCTTAGCCCCTGTAACCAATGAGCAGTTCTTC.

The chain uses TRBV15 and TRBJ2-7; D uncertain. The CDR3 covers 13 residues. Trimming pared 1 base from V and 4 bases from J, leaving 8 bases between. Germline CDR1 and CDR2: LNHNV and YYDKDF (reference sequence). Here the CDR3 DNA reads TGTGCCACCAGCAGAGGGCACGGATACGAGCAGTACTTC. Translating it yields CATSRGHGYEQYF.

This clone showed up just a few times. V is TRBV19 and J is TRBJ1-6; D is perhaps TRBD1 (5 bases). Germline CDR1 reads LNHDA; CDR2 reads SQIVND (reference sequence). The CDR3 consists of 14 residues. V shed 10 bases and J shed 7 bases, with 17 bases lying between them. CDR3 sequence (DNA): TGTGCCACCAAGGAGGGGATCAGCAATTCACCCCTCCACTTT. Translating gives CATKEGISNSPLHF.

This clone was picked up one time. The rearrangement links TRBV5-1 to TRBJ1-2, with a possible D match to TRBD1 (5 bases). The V gene lost 7 bases and the J gene lost 8 bases, with 15 bases spanning the gap. The germline CDR1 and CDR2 sequences are SGHRS and YFSETQ. This CDR3 spans 12 amino acids. CDR3 DNA: TGCGCCAGCGGACGGGACCCGAGGGGCTACACCTTC. Residues: CASGRDPRGYTF.

The chain links TRBV6-5 to TRBJ1-1; D gene uncertain. This CDR3 is built from 13 residues. V lost 2 bases, J lost 5 bases, and 9 bases lay in between. CDR1 is MNHEY, CDR2 SVGAGI, per germline. This chain's CDR3 is CASSYAVGTEAFF. DNA for the CDR3: TGTGCCAGCAGTTACGCCGTGGGAACTGAAGCTTTCTTT.

This sequence joins TRBV7-8 and TRBJ2-5; 8 bases align to TRBD1. V was pared by 1 base and J by 5 bases, with 6 bases of the junction left unmatched. The CDR3 extends over 15 amino acids. Germline CDR1 is SGHVS and CDR2 is FQNEAQ. Written as DNA, the CDR3 is TGTGCCAGCAGCTTAGGACAGGGGCGCGGGGAGACCCAGTACTTC. Protein product: CASSLGQGRGETQYF.

The chain couples TRBV19 to TRBJ1-6; TRBD1 might be the D (6 bases). Germline lookup yields CDR1 LNHDA and CDR2 SQIVND (reference sequence). Between the trimmed V and J ends, which lost 7 bases and 11 bases, there was a span of 18 bases. The CDR3 has 14 amino acids. The CDR3: CASKHRVDSAPLHF. CDR3 nucleotide sequence: TGTGCCAGTAAGCACAGGGTGGATTCGGCACCCCTCCACTTT.

The chain joins TRBV7-2 to TRBJ1-4; possible D gene TRBD1, 5 bases. Trimming cost V 0 bases and J 5 bases, with 10 bases left between them. The V gene's germline CDR1 is SGHTA and CDR2 FQGNSA. CDR3 length: 15 residues. This CDR3 is CASSLAGVLNEKLFF. DNA for the CDR3: TGTGCCAGCAGCTTAGCGGGGGTCCTGAATGAAAAACTGTTTTTT.